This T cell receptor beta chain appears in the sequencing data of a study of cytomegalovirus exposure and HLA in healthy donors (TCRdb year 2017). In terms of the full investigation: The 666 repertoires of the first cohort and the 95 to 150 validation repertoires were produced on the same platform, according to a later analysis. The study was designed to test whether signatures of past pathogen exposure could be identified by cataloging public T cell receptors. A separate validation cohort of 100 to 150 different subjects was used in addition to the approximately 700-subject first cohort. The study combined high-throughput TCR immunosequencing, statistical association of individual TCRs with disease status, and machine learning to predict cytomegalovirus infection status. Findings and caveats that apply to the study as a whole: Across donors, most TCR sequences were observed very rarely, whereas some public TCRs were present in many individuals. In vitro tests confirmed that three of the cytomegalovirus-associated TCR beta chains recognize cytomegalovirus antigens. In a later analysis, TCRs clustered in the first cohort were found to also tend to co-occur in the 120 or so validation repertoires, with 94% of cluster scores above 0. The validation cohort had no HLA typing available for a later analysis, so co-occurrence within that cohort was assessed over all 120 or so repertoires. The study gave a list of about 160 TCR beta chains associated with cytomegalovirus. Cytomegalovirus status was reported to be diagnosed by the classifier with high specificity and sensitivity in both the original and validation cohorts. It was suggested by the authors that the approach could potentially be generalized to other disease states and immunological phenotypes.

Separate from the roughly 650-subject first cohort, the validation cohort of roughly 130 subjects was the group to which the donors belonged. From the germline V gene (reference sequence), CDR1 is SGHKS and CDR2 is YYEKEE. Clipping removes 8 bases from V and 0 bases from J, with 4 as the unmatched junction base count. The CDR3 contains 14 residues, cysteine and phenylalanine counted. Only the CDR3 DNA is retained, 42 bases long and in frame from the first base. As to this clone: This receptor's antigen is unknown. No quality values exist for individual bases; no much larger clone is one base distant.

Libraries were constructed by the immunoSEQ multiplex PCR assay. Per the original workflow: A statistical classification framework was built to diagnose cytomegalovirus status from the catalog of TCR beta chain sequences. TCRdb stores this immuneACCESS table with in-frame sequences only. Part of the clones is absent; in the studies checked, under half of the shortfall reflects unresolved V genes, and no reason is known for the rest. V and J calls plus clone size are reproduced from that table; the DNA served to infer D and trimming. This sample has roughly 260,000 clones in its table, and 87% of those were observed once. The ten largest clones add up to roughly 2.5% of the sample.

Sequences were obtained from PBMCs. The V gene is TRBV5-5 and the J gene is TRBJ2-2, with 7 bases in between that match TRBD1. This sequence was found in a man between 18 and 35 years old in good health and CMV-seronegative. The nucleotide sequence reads TGTGCCAGATCGGGACAGCCGAACACCGGGGAGCTGTTTTTT. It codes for CARSGQPNTGELFF.